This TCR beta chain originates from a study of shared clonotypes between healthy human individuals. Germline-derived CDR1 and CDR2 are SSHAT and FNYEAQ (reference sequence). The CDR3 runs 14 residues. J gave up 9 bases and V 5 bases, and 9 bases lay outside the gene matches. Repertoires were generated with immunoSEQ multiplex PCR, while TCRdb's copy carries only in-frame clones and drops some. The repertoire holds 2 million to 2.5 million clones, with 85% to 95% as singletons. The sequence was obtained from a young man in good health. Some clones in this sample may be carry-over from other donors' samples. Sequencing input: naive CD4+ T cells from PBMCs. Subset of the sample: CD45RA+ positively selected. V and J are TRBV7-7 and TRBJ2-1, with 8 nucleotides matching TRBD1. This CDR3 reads CASSLRQGLSEQFF. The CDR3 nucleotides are TGTGCCAGCAGCCTAAGACAGGGGTTGAGTGAGCAGTTCTTC.